These 24 T cell receptor beta chains share one sample of origin, sequenced in a study of T cell responses to AZD1222 COVID-19 vaccine. Libraries were prepared by immunoSEQ multiplex PCR; TCRdb keeps only in-frame clonotypes and omits some of them. The sample yields about 190,000 clones, more than 75% seen once. Sequencing was performed on peripheral blood, taken on day 0 of AZD1222 vaccination. The receptors shown here come from an adult in good health.

This CDR3 reads CATSDTGEQGEQFF. CDR3 nucleotide sequence: TGTGCCACCAGTGACACCGGAGAACAAGGCGAGCAGTTCTTC. This chain joins TRBV24-1 and TRBJ2-1, with D unclear. CDR1 and CDR2 (germline): KGHDR, SFDVKD. V shed 4 bases and J shed 10 bases, with 16 bases lying between them. The CDR3 has 14 amino acids.

The genes are TRBV7-9 and TRBJ1-4, with D uncertain. Germline loops: CDR1 SEHNR, CDR2 FQNEAQ (reference sequence). V dropped 8 bases and J dropped 4 bases, with 11 bases sitting between them. The CDR3 contains 13 residues. CDR3 in amino acids: CASGGQLNEKLFF. CDR3 bases: TGTGCCAGCGGCGGGCAGCTTAATGAAAAACTGTTTTTT.

The CDR3 bases are TGTGCCAGCTCACCGGGACAGGGGATAGGTGGCTACACCTTC. This gives the protein CASSPGQGIGGYTF. This rearrangement joins TRBV18 to TRBJ1-2; the match to TRBD1 covers 10 bases. Trimming removed 3 bases from V and 7 bases from J; junction bases left unmatched: 5. This CDR3 has 14 residues. Germline V CDR1 and CDR2: KGHSH, LQKENI.

The CDR3 loop is CASSLGQGAPNTEAFF. CDR3 nucleotides: TGCGCCAGCAGCTTGGGGCAGGGGGCGCCGAACACTGAAGCTTTCTTT. The rearrangement joins TRBV5-1 to TRBJ1-1; 8 nucleotides align to TRBD1. V lost 0 bases to trimming and J lost 1 base; unmatched junction nucleotides: 5. The CDR3 has 16 amino acids. The germline V gene has CDR1 SGHRS and CDR2 YFSETQ.

The CDR3 loop is CASSQDPPGRGLGETQYF. CDR3 sequence (DNA): TGCGCCAGCAGCCAAGATCCTCCCGGCAGGGGGCTAGGGGAGACCCAGTACTTC. The V gene is TRBV4-3, the J gene TRBJ2-5; 8 bases agree with TRBD1. Trimming removed 0 bases from V and 5 bases from J; junction bases left unmatched: 14. The CDR3 contains 18 residues. The germline V gene encodes CDR1 LGHNA and CDR2 YSLEER.

The chain carries TRBV5-5 and TRBJ2-7; 13 bases are a match to TRBD2. Germline values: CDR1 SGHKS, CDR2 YYEKEE (reference sequence). The CDR3 length is 16 residues. The V gene end was trimmed by 4 bases and the J gene end by 7 bases; junction bases not matched to a gene: 11. The CDR3 bases are TGTGCCAGCAGCCCGCAAGGGGGACTAGCGGGGTTGGAGCAGTACTTC. Protein: CASSPQGGLAGLEQYF.

The V call is TRBV5-6, the J call TRBJ1-5, with 10 bases fitting TRBD1. In germline, CDR1 is SGHDT, CDR2 YYEEEE. This CDR3 is 17 amino acids long. V lost 4 bases and J lost 5; bases outside the gene matches: 12. The CDR3 region has the DNA TGTGCCAGCAGCCATTCCAGGGACAGGGGATCAGATCAGCCCCAGCATTTT. This translates into CASSHSRDRGSDQPQHF.

The V call is TRBV7-2, the J call TRBJ1-2; D remains unclear. Trimming removed 1 base at V and 0 bases at J, with 3 bases between. This CDR3 is built from 13 residues. Germline V gene lookup returns CDR1 SGHTA and CDR2 FQGNSA. The CDR3 here is CASSLGTNYGYTF. The CDR3 DNA follows: TGTGCCAGCAGCTTAGGCACTAACTATGGCTACACCTTC.

The chain recombines TRBV5-1 with TRBJ2-1; tentatively, D is TRBD2 (6 bases). The CDR3 covers 16 residues. Between the trimmed V and J ends, which lost 1 base and 6 bases, there was a span of 17 bases. Germline CDR1 is SGHRS and CDR2 is YFSETQ. The CDR3 nucleotides read TGCGCCAGCAGCTTGTCTCGGGGAGCCGGGGGCAATGAGCAGTTCTTC. It specifies CASSLSRGAGGNEQFF.

The genes are TRBV27 and TRBJ2-2; perhaps TRBD1 as D (5 bases). Per the germline V gene, CDR1 is MNHEY and CDR2 is SMNVEV (reference sequence). Deletions cut 3 bases from V and 0 bases from J, with 14 bases between. The CDR3 runs to 17 residues. The DNA for the CDR3 is TGTGCCAGCAGTTTCCACAATGACAGACCGAACACCGGGGAGCTGTTTTTT. It is translated as CASSFHNDRPNTGELFF.

Concerning this clone itself: Other DNA sequences in the sample encode the same CDR3. This rearrangement joins TRBV24-1 to TRBJ2-2; 10 bases align to TRBD1. CDR1 is KGHDR, CDR2 SFDVKD, per germline. V shed 4 bases, J shed 2 bases, and the junction held 3 bases outside the gene matches. This CDR3 is built from 16 residues. The CDR3: CATSDRDRGNTGELFF. The CDR3 nucleotides are TGTGCCACCAGTGACCGGGACAGGGGCAACACCGGGGAGCTGTTTTTT.

The chain has TRBV7-2 and TRBJ1-6; D might be TRBD1 (5 bases). Germline assignment: CDR1 SGHTA and CDR2 FQGNSA. The CDR3 has 18 amino acids. V was trimmed by 2 bases and J by 9 bases, leaving 23 bases between them. The CDR3: CASSLHPPRQGVGSPLHF. The DNA of the CDR3 is TGTGCCAGCAGCTTACATCCCCCCCGGCAAGGGGTAGGTTCACCCCTCCACTTT.

This rearrangement joins TRBV21-1 to TRBJ1-5; TRBD1 is the table's D call, not checked against the DNA. TRBV21-1 is classified as a pseudogene. The CDR3 consists of 16 residues. CDR3 nucleotide sequence: TGTGCCAGCAGCAAACTGGGGCAGGGGAGCAATCAGCCCCAGCATTTT. As protein: CASSKLGQGSNQPQHF.

J is TRBJ1-2 and V is TRBV27, with a possible D match to TRBD1 (5 bases). The germline CDR1 and CDR2 sequences are MNHEY and SMNVEV (reference sequence). The CDR3 consists of 13 residues. With 6 bases removed from V and 5 bases from J, the gap between germline ends came to 13 bases. CDR3 sequence reads: CASSKGGAYGYTF. In nucleotides, the CDR3 is TGTGCCAGCAGCAAGGGCGGGGCATATGGCTACACCTTC.

This chain uses TRBV5-6 with TRBJ1-1; 7 bases align to TRBD1. The CDR3 length is 17 residues. CDR1 and CDR2 (germline): SGHDT, YYEEEE. V was clipped by 5 bases and J by 0 bases; unmatched bases: 13. The CDR3 nucleotides read TGTGCCAGCAGTCCGCACGAACAGGGGTACATGAACACTGAAGCTTTCTTT. Its translation is CASSPHEQGYMNTEAFF. The full variable domain, with the rest looked up from reference TRBV5-6 and TRBJ1-1, is DAGVTQSPTHLIKTRGQQVTLRCSPKSGHDTVSWYQQALGQGPQFIFQYYEEEERQRGNFPDRFSGHQFPNYSSELNVNALLLGDSALYLCASSPHEQGYMNTEAFFGQGTRLTVV.

V and J are TRBV27 and TRBJ2-1; 9 bases map to TRBD1. Germline V gene data show CDR1 as MNHEY and CDR2 as SMNVEV (reference sequence). The CDR3 is 13 residues long. The trim removed 10 bases at V and 7 bases at J, leaving 8 bases unmatched. The CDR3 bases are TGTGCCATCAGAACAGGACAGGGGAATGAGCAGTTCTTC. Protein: CAIRTGQGNEQFF.

The V and J genes are TRBV19 and TRBJ2-6; D remains ambiguous. The germline V gene has CDR1 LNHDA and CDR2 SQIVND (reference sequence). The CDR3 sequence is 14 residues long. The V end lost 1 base, the J end lost 0 bases, and 1 base lay between the germline ends. The CDR3, as DNA: TGTGCCAGTAGTATAGGCTCTGGGGCCAACGTCCTGACTTTC. This translates into CASSIGSGANVLTF.

The chain is built from TRBV11-2 and TRBJ2-2, with D unclear. The V gene lost 7 bases and the J gene lost 1 base, with 13 bases spanning the gap. Germline V gene lookup returns CDR1 SGHAT and CDR2 FQNNGV. The CDR3 length is 15 residues. CDR3 in amino acids: CASMLGSRNTGELFF. Here the CDR3 DNA reads TGTGCCAGCATGCTGGGGTCGCGGAACACCGGGGAGCTGTTTTTT.

V and J are TRBV27 and TRBJ2-7; possibly TRBD2 for D (6 bases). Germline V CDR1 and CDR2: MNHEY, SMNVEV (reference sequence). This CDR3 has 19 amino acids. V was clipped by 5 bases and J by 0 bases, with 26 bases between them. CDR3 bases: TGTGCCAGCAGTCTGGTGAGTCCGGGGACTTCTAAAAGCTCCTACGAGCAGTACTTC. This translates into CASSLVSPGTSKSSYEQYF.

This clone appeared once. The chain joins TRBV7-9 to TRBJ1-4; the match to TRBD1 covers 7 bases. The CDR3 is 14 amino acids. Per germline, CDR1 SEHNR and CDR2 FQNEAQ (reference sequence). J lost 2 bases, V lost 4 bases, and 1 base had no gene match. Here the CDR3 reads CASSSGGTNEKLFF. The CDR3 coding sequence is TGTGCCAGCAGCTCAGGGGGGACTAATGAAAAACTGTTTTTT. The variable domain in full, with the rest retrieved from reference TRBV7-9 and TRBJ1-4, is DTGVSQNPRHKITKRGQNVTFRCDPISEHNRLYWYRQTLGQGPEFLTYFQNEAQLEKSRLLSDRFSAERPKGSFSTLEIQRTEQGDSAMYLCASSSGGTNEKLFFGSGTQLSVL.

The CDR3 sequence is CASSLSQIGYGSSYEQYF. In nucleotides, the CDR3 is TGCGCCAGCAGTCTGAGCCAAATCGGATACGGAAGCTCCTACGAGCAGTACTTC. This chain links TRBV5-1 with TRBJ2-7, with D unresolved. This CDR3 region has 18 residues. Germline V gives CDR1 SGHRS, CDR2 YFSETQ. V dropped 5 bases and J dropped 0 bases, with 24 bases sitting between them.

The V call is TRBV19, the J call TRBJ1-5; weak D call: TRBD1 (6 bases). The germline V gene has CDR1 LNHDA and CDR2 SQIVND (reference sequence). CDR3 length equals 15 residues. V shed 0 bases and J shed 2 bases, with 8 bases lying between them. The CDR3 reads CASSIDRGGNQPQHF. CDR3 sequence (DNA): TGTGCCAGTAGTATAGACAGGGGTGGCAATCAGCCCCAGCATTTT.

For the CDR3, the DNA is TGTGCCAGCAGTGAAGCTACCGATCCGCAGTATTTT. Amino acid sequence: CASSEATDPQYF. The V gene is TRBV28, the J gene TRBJ2-3; D remains unclear. Trimming shortened V by 5 bases and J by 10 bases, and 13 bases separated the two germline ends. Germline V gene sequence: CDR1 MDHEN, CDR2 SYDVKM. The CDR3 consists of 12 residues. Together with reference TRBV28 and TRBJ2-3, the CDR3 gives the full variable domain: DVKVTQSSRYLVKRTGEKVFLECVQDMDHENMFWYRQDPGLGLRLIYFSYDVKMKEKGDIPEGYSVSREKKERFSLILESASTNQTSMYLCASSEATDPQYFGPGTRLTVL.

This clone was recorded once. CDR3 bases: TGTGCCAGTGCCCCGACAGGGGTCCGCAATCAGCCCCAGCATTTT. Residues: CASAPTGVRNQPQHF. The chain couples TRBV19 to TRBJ1-5; 8 positions agree with TRBD1. Germline V gives CDR1 LNHDA, CDR2 SQIVND (reference sequence). CDR3 size: 15 residues. The trim removed 8 bases at V and 2 bases at J, leaving 8 bases unmatched.